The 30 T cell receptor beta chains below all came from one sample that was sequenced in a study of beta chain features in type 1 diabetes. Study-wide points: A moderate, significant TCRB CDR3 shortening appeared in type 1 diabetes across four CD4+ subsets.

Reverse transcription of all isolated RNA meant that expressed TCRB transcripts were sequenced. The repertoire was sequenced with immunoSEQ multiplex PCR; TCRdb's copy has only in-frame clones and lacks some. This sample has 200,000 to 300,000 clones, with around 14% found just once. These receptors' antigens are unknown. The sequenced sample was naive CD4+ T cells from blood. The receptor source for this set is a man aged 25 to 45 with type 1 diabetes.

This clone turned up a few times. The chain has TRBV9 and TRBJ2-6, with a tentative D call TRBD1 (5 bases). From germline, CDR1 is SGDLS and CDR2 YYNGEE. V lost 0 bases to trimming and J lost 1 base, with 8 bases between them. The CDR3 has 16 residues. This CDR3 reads CASSVAAGSGANVLTF. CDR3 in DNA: TGTGCCAGCAGCGTAGCTGCAGGGTCTGGGGCCAACGTCCTGACTTTC.

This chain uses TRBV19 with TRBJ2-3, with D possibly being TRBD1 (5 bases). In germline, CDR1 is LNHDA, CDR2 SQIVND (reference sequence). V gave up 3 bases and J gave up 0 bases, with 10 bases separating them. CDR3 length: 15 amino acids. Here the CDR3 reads CASSITGTSTDTQYF. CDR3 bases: TGTGCCAGTAGTATTACAGGCACCAGCACAGATACGCAGTATTTT. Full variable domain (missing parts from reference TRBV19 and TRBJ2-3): DGGITQSPKYLFRKEGQNVTLSCEQNLNHDAMYWYRQDPGQGLRLIYYSQIVNDFQKGDIAEGYSVSREKKESFPLTVTSAQKNPTAFYLCASSITGTSTDTQYFGPGTRLTVL.

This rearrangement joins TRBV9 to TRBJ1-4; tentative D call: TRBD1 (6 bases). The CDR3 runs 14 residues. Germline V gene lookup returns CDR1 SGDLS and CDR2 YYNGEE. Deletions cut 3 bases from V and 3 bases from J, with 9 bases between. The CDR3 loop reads CASSGTASNEKLFF. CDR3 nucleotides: TGTGCCAGCAGCGGGACAGCCTCTAATGAAAAACTGTTTTTT.

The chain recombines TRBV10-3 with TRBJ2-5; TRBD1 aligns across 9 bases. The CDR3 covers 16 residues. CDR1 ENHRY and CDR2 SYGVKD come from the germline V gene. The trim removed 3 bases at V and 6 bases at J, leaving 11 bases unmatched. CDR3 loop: CAISDLLAQGAQTQYF. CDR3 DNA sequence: TGTGCCATCAGTGACCTCCTGGCACAGGGGGCGCAGACCCAGTACTTC.

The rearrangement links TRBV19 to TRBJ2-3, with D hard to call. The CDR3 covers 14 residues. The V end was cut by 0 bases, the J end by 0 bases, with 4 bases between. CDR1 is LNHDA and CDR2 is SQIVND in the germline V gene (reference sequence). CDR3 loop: CASSIEESTDTQYF. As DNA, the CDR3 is TGTGCCAGTAGTATAGAGGAGAGCACAGATACGCAGTATTTT. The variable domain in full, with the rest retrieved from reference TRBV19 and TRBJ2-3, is DGGITQSPKYLFRKEGQNVTLSCEQNLNHDAMYWYRQDPGQGLRLIYYSQIVNDFQKGDIAEGYSVSREKKESFPLTVTSAQKNPTAFYLCASSIEESTDTQYFGPGTRLTVL.

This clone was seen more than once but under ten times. The CDR3: CASSAREGTDTQYF. The CDR3 coding sequence is TGTGCCAGCAGCGCCAGGGAGGGCACAGATACGCAGTATTTT. The rearrangement joins TRBV9 to TRBJ2-3; a possible D gene is TRBD2 (6 bases). V shed 3 bases and J shed 1 base, with 9 bases lying between them. The CDR3 length is 14 residues. Germline V lookup: CDR1 SGDLS, CDR2 YYNGEE.

The CDR3 here is CASSSTSNTGELFF. The CDR3, as DNA: TGCGCCAGCAGCTCCACATCGAACACCGGGGAGCTGTTTTTT. The rearrangement uses TRBV5-1 and TRBJ2-2; D is undetermined. The CDR3 loop spans 14 amino acids. V shed 3 bases and J shed 0 bases, with 6 bases lying between them. The germline V gene has CDR1 SGHRS and CDR2 YFSETQ.

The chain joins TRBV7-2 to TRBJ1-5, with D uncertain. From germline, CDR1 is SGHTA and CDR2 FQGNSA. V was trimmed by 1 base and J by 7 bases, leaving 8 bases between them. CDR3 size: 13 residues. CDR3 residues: CASSLDQVQPQHF. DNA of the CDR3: TGTGCCAGCAGCTTAGACCAGGTCCAGCCCCAGCATTTT.

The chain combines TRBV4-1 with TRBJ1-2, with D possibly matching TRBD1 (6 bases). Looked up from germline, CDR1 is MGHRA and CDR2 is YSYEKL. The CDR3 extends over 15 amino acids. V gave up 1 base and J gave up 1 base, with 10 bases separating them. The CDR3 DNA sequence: TGCGCCAGCAGCCAAGGTGCAGGGGTTAACTATGGCTACACCTTC. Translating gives CASSQGAGVNYGYTF.

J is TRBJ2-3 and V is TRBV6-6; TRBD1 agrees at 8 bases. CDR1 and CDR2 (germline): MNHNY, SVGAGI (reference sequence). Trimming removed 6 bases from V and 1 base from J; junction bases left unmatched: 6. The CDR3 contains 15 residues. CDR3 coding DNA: TGTGCCAGCAGCACAGGGGGACTGGGCACAGATACGCAGTATTTT. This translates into CASSTGGLGTDTQYF.

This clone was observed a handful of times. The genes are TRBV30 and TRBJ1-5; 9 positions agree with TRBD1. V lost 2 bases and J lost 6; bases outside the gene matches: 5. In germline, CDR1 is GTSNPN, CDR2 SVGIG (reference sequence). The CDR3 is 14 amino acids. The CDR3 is CAWSRDRGGQPQHF. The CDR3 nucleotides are TGTGCCTGGAGTCGAGACAGGGGGGGTCAGCCCCAGCATTTT.

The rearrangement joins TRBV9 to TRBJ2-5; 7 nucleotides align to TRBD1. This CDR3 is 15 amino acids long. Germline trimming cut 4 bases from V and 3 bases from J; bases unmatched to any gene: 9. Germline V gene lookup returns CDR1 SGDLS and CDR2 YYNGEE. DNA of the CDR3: TGTGCCAGCAGCACCGAATGGACAGGAGAAGAGACCCAGTACTTC. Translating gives CASSTEWTGEETQYF. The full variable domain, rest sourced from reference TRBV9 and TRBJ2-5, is DSGVTQTPKHLITATGQRVTLRCSPRSGDLSVYWYQQSLDQGLQFLIQYYNGEERAKGNILERFSAQQFPDLHSELNLSSLELGDSALYFCASSTEWTGEETQYFGPGTRLLVL.

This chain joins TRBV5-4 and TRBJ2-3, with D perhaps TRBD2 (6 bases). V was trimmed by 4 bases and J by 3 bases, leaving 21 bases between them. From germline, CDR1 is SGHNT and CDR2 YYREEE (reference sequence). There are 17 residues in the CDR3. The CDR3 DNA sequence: TGTGCCAGCAGCCAAGCCGCCGGGGGAATGAGGACAGATACGCAGTATTTT. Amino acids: CASSQAAGGMRTDTQYF.

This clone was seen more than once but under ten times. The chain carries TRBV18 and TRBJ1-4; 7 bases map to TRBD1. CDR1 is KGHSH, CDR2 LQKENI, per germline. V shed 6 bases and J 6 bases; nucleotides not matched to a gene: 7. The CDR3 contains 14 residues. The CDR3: CASSRRQGDEKLFF. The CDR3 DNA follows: TGTGCCAGCTCGCGCCGACAGGGTGATGAAAAACTGTTTTTT.

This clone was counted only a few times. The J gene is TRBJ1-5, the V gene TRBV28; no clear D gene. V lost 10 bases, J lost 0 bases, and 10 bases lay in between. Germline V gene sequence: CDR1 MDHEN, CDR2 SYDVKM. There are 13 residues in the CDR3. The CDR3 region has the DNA TGTGCCACCCTGGCACCTAGCAATCAGCCCCAGCATTTT. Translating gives CATLAPSNQPQHF.

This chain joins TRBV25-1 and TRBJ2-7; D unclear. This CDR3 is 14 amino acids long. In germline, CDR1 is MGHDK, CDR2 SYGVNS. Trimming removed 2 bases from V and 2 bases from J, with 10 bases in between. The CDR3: CASSEHGSTYEQYF. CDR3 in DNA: TGTGCCAGCAGTGAACATGGCAGTACCTACGAGCAGTACTTC.

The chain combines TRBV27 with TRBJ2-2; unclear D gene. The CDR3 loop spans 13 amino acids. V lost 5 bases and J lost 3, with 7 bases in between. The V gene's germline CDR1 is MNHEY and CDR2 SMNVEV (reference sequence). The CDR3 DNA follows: TGTGCCAGCAGTGGCCAGGACACCGGGGAGCTGTTTTTT. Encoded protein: CASSGQDTGELFF.

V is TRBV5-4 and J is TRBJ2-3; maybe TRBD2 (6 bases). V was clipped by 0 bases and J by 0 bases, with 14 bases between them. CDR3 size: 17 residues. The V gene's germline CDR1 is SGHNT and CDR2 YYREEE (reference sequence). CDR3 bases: TGTGCCAGCAGCTTGGTCAGGAGCGGGCCTAGCACAGATACGCAGTATTTT. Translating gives CASSLVRSGPSTDTQYF. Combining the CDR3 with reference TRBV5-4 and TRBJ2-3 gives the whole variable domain ETGVTQSPTHLIKTRGQQVTLRCSSQSGHNTVSWYQQALGQGPQFIFQYYREEENGRGNFPPRFSGLQFPNYSSELNVNALELDDSALYLCASSLVRSGPSTDTQYFGPGTRLTVL.

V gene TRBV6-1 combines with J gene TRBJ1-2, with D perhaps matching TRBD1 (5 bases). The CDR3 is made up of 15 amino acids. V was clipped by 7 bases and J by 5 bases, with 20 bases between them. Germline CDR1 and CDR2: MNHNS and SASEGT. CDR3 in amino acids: CASTPQGGLWYGYTF. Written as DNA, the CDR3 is TGTGCCAGCACACCTCAGGGAGGATTATGGTATGGCTACACCTTC.

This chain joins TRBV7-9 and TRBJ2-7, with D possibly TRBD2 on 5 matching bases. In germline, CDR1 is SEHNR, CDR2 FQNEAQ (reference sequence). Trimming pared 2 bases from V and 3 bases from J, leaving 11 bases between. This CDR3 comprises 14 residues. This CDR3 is CASSLTNSDYEQYF. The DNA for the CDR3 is TGTGCCAGCAGCTTAACAAATAGCGACTACGAGCAGTACTTC.

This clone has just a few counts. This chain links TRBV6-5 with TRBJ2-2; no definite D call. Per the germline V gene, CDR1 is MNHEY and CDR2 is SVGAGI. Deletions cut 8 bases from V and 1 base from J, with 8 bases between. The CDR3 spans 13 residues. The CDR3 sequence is CASGNRNTGELFF. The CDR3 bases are TGTGCCAGCGGAAACAGGAACACCGGGGAGCTGTTTTTT.

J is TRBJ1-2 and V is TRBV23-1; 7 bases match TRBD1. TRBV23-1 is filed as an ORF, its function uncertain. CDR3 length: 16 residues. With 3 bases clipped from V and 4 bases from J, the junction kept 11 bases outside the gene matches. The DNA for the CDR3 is TGCGCCAGCAGTCACAAGGGAAGGGGGCATCTCTATGGCTACACCTTC. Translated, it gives CASSHKGRGHLYGYTF.

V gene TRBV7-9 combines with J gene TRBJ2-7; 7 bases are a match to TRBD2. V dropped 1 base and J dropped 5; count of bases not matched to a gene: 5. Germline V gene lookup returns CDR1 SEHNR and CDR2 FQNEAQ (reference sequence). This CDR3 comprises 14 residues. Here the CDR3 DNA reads TGTGCCAGCAGCTTAGATGGGGGGGTCGACGAGCAGTACTTC. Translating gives CASSLDGGVDEQYF.

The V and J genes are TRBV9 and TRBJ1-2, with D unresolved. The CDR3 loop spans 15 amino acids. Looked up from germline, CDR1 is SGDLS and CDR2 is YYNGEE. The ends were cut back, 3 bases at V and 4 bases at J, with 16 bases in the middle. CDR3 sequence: CASSAGQRVGYGYTF. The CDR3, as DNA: TGTGCCAGCAGCGCCGGCCAACGGGTCGGCTATGGCTACACCTTC.

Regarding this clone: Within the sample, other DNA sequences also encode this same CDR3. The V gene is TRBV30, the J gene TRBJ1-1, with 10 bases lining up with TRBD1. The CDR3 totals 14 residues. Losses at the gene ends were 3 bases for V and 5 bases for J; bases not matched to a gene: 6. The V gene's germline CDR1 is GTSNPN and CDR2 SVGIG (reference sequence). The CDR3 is CAWSVGQGTTEAFF. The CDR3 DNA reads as TGTGCCTGGAGCGTGGGACAGGGGACGACTGAAGCTTTCTTT.

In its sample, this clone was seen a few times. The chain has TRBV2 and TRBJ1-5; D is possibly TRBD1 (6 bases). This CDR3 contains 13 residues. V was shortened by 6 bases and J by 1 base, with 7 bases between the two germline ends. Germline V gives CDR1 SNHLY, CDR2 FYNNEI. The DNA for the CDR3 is TGTGCCAGCAGAGGACAGAGCAATCAGCCCCAGCATTTT. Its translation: CASRGQSNQPQHF.

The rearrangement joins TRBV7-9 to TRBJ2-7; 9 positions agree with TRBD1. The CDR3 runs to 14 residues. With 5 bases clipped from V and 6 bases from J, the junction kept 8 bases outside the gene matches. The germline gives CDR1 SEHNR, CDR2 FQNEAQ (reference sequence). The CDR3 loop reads CASSPGTGISEQYF. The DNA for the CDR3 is TGTGCCAGCAGCCCCGGGACAGGGATCAGCGAGCAGTACTTC.

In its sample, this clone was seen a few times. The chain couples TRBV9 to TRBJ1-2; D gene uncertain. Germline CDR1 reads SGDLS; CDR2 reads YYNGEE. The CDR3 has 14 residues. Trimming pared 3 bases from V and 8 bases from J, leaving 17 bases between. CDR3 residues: CASSATKRGGGYTF. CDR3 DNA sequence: TGTGCCAGCAGCGCCACAAAGCGGGGAGGAGGCTACACCTTC. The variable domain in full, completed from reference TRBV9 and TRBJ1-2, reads DSGVTQTPKHLITATGQRVTLRCSPRSGDLSVYWYQQSLDQGLQFLIQYYNGEERAKGNILERFSAQQFPDLHSELNLSSLELGDSALYFCASSATKRGGGYTFGSGTRLTVV.

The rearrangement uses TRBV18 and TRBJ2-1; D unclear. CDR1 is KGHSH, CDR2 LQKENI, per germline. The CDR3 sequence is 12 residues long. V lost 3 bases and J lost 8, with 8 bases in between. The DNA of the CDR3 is TGTGCCAGCTCACCGAAGAGCGATGAGCAGTTCTTC. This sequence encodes CASSPKSDEQFF.

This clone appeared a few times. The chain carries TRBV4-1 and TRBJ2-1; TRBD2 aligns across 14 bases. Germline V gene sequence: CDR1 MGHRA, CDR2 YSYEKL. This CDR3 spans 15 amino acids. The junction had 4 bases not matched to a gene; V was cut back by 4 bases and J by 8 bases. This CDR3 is CASSLGLAGGYEQFF. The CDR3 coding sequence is TGCGCCAGCAGCCTCGGACTAGCGGGGGGCTATGAGCAGTTCTTC.